This is a list of T cell receptor beta chains from one sample in a study of CD8 T cells in ankylosing spondylitis. TCRdb redid the calling of the 5' RACE reads with MiXCR, one entry per CDR3 protein. The repertoire holds around 140,000 distinct CDR3 sequences, with over 10% as singletons. Input material: blood, either unsorted or a sorted T cell fraction (not recorded which). The receptor set was obtained from a female donor with ankylosing spondylitis or in good health (not recorded which). Both conserved end residues are part of each CDR3. A D gene is named only where the DNA matches it firmly. Part of the rows lack a size; the others show once, few, many or a class for expanded clones.

clone_size,v_call,j_call,cdr3_length,d_call,cdr3_aa,cdr3_nt
many,TRBV7-2,TRBJ1-1,14,.,CASSFVFTNTEAFF,TGTGCCAGCAGCTTTGTATTCACTAACACTGAAGCTTTCTTT
.,TRBV5-8,TRBJ2-1,15,TRBD2,CASSLQGGGANEQFF,TGTGCCAGCAGCTTGCAGGGCGGGGGGGCGAATGAGCAGTTCTTC
many,TRBV12-3/TRBV12-4,TRBJ2-7,14,.,CASTRGYPDYEQYF,TGTGCCAGCACTCGGGGCTATCCAGATTACGAGCAGTACTTC
many,TRBV20-1,TRBJ2-2,17,.,CSARDSKNSPNTGELFF,TGCAGTGCTAGAGATTCAAAGAACAGCCCGAACACCGGGGAGCTGTTTTTT
many,TRBV5-1,TRBJ2-7,13,TRBD2,CASSLSGRDEQYF,TGCGCCAGCAGCTTGTCCGGGAGGGACGAGCAGTACTTC
many,TRBV7-2,TRBJ1-2,14,TRBD1,CASSLGQGIYGYTF,TGTGCCAGCAGCTTGGGACAGGGGATTTATGGCTACACCTTC
many,TRBV2,TRBJ1-2,12,.,CASGGLNYGYTF,TGTGCCAGCGGGGGATTGAACTATGGCTACACCTTC
few,TRBV11-2,TRBJ1-4,15,.,CTSRRQDATNEKLFF,TGTACCAGCCGACGACAGGACGCAACTAATGAAAAACTGTTTTTT
.,TRBV24-1,TRBJ1-1,14,.,CATSEGGANTEAFF,TGTGCCACCAGTGAGGGGGGGGCGAACACTGAAGCTTTCTTT
few,TRBV28,TRBJ2-7,13,.,CASILGGSYEQYF,TGTGCCAGCATCCTAGGGGGGTCCTACGAGCAGTACTTC
many,TRBV5-1,TRBJ2-1,17,.,CASSLRPPGASYNEQFF,TGCGCCAGCAGCCTACGACCCCCGGGGGCTTCCTACAATGAGCAGTTCTTC
.,TRBV4-1,TRBJ2-2,13,.,CASSQGAQRELFF,TGCGCCAGCAGCCAAGGTGCCCAGCGGGAGCTGTTTTTT
.,TRBV30,TRBJ2-7,11,.,CAWSASYEQYF,TGTGCCTGGAGTGCTTCCTACGAGCAGTACTTC
many,TRBV10-1,TRBJ1-1,13,.,CASMEAGNTEAFF,TGCGCCAGCATGGAGGCAGGGAACACTGAAGCTTTCTTT
many,TRBV5-1,TRBJ2-1,13,.,CASSFGRFDEQFF,TGCGCCAGCAGCTTTGGGCGGTTCGATGAGCAGTTCTTC
.,TRBV20-1,TRBJ1-1,13,.,CSALGPEDAEAFF,TGCAGTGCGCTGGGACCCGAGGACGCTGAAGCTTTCTTT